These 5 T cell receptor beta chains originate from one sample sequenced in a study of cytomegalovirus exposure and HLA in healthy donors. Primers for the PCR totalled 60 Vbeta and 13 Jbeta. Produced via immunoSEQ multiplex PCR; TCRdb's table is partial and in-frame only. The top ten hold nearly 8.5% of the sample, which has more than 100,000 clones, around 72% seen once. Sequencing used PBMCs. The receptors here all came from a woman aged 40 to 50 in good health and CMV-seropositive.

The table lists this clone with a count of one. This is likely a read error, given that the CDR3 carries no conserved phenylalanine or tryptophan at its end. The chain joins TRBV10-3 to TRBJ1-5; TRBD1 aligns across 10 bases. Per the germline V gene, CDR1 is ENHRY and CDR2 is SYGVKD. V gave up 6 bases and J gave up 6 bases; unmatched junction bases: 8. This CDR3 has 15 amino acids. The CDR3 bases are TGTGCCATCAGCTCGGACAGGGGGAAGGGTCAGCCCCAGCATGTT. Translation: CAISSDRGKGQPQHV.

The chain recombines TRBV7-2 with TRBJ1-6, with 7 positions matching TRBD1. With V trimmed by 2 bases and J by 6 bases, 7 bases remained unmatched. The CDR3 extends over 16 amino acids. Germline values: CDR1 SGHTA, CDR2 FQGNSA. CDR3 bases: TGTGCCAGCAGCTTAAAGGGGGCCGGGGGTAATTCACCCCTCCACTTT. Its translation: CASSLKGAGGNSPLHF.

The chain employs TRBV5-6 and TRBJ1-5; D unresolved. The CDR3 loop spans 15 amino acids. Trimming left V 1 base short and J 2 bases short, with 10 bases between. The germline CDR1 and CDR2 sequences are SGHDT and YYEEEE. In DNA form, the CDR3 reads TGTGCCAGCAGCTTGAAAAGGAGAGGCAATCAGCCCCAGCATTTT. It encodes CASSLKRRGNQPQHF. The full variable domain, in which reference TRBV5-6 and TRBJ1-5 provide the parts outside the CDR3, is DAGVTQSPTHLIKTRGQQVTLRCSPKSGHDTVSWYQQALGQGPQFIFQYYEEEERQRGNFPDRFSGHQFPNYSSELNVNALLLGDSALYLCASSLKRRGNQPQHFGDGTRLSIL.

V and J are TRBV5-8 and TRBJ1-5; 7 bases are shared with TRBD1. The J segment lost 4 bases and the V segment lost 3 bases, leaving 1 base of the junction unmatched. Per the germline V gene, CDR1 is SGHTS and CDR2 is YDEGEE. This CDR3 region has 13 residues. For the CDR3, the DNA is TGTGCCAGCAGCTCGGACAGGAATCAGCCCCAGCATTTT. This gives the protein CASSSDRNQPQHF.

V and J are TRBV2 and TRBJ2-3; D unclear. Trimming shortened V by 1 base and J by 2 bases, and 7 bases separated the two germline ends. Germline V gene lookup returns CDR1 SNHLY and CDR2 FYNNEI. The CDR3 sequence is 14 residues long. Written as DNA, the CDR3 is TGTGCCAGCAGTGAAGAACTTATCACAGATACGCAGTATTTT. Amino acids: CASSEELITDTQYF. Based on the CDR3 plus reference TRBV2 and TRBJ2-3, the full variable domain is EPEVTQTPSHQVTQMGQEVILRCVPISNHLYFYWYRQILGQKVEFLVSFYNNEISEKSEIFDDQFSVERPDGSNFTLKIRSTKLEDSAMYFCASSEELITDTQYFGPGTRLTVL.